A selection of T cell receptor beta chains follows, all from one sample in a study of blood T cell repertoires in COVID-19. The table came from immunoSEQ multiplex PCR; TCRdb's copy has only in-frame clones and leaves some out. Among about 390,000 clones listed, 80% to 90% were seen once. Sample: peripheral blood. The receptor set was obtained from a woman between 55 and 75 years old with COVID-19, enrolled during active disease. Both conserved end residues are part of each CDR3. The order of the fields is J gene, V gene, D gene, clone size, CDR3 protein, CDR3 DNA. D genes are given only for firm matches. The listing skips clone size in some rows; elsewhere it reads once, few, many or a size class.

J gene: TRBJ1-2; V gene: TRBV7-2; D gene: -; clone size: -; CDR3 protein: CASSLALRGSGYTF; CDR3 DNA: TGTGCCAGCAGCTTAGCGCTAAGGGGATCTGGCTACACCTTC
J gene: TRBJ2-5; V gene: TRBV2; D gene: -; clone size: -; CDR3 protein: CASRGRETQYF; CDR3 DNA: TGTGCCAGCAGGGGGCGAGAGACCCAGTACTTC
J gene: TRBJ1-1; V gene: TRBV19; D gene: -; clone size: -; CDR3 protein: CASSIRSPRGGTEAFF; CDR3 DNA: TGTGCCAGTAGTATCAGGAGCCCAAGGGGGGGTACTGAAGCTTTCTTT
J gene: TRBJ2-2; V gene: TRBV3-1/TRBV3-2; D gene: TRBD1; clone size: -; CDR3 protein: CASSPWDSNTGELFF; CDR3 DNA: TGTGCCAGCAGCCCGTGGGACAGCAACACCGGGGAGCTGTTTTTT
J gene: TRBJ2-7; V gene: TRBV18; D gene: TRBD2; clone size: -; CDR3 protein: CASSPKRGGSSYEQYF; CDR3 DNA: TGTGCCAGCTCCCCCAAACGCGGGGGAAGCTCCTACGAGCAGTACTTC
J gene: TRBJ2-7; V gene: TRBV6-5; D gene: -; clone size: -; CDR3 protein: CASSHDRYEQYF; CDR3 DNA: TGTGCCAGCAGCCACGACAGGTACGAGCAGTACTTC
J gene: TRBJ1-5; V gene: TRBV24-1; D gene: -; clone size: -; CDR3 protein: CATSDSGNQPQHF; CDR3 DNA: TGTGCCACCAGTGACTCAGGGAATCAGCCCCAGCATTTT
J gene: TRBJ1-2; V gene: TRBV6-1; D gene: TRBD1; clone size: -; CDR3 protein: CASSEAGDRGYGYTF; CDR3 DNA: TGTGCCAGCAGTGAAGCGGGCGACAGGGGATATGGCTACACCTTC
J gene: TRBJ1-4; V gene: TRBV5-8; D gene: TRBD1; clone size: few; CDR3 protein: CASGDRGFSEKLFF; CDR3 DNA: TGTGCCAGCGGAGACAGGGGTTTCAGCGAAAAACTGTTTTTT
J gene: TRBJ2-1; V gene: TRBV7-2; D gene: TRBD2; clone size: once; CDR3 protein: CASRSTSLNNEQFF; CDR3 DNA: TGTGCCAGCAGATCGACTAGCCTGAACAATGAGCAGTTCTTC
J gene: TRBJ2-3; V gene: TRBV5-1; D gene: TRBD2; clone size: once; CDR3 protein: CASSFFSSGGSTDTQYF; CDR3 DNA: TGCGCCAGCAGCTTCTTCTCTAGCGGGGGTAGCACAGATACGCAGTATTTT
J gene: TRBJ2-3; V gene: TRBV9; D gene: TRBD2; clone size: -; CDR3 protein: CASSVGASGDTDTQYF; CDR3 DNA: TGTGCCAGCAGCGTAGGAGCAAGCGGGGACACAGATACGCAGTATTTT
J gene: TRBJ1-6; V gene: TRBV30; D gene: TRBD1; clone size: -; CDR3 protein: CAWSRRTGGSSPLHF; CDR3 DNA: TGTGCCTGGAGTAGGAGGACAGGGGGTAGTTCACCCCTCCACTTT
J gene: TRBJ1-1; V gene: TRBV19; D gene: -; clone size: -; CDR3 protein: CASSLSREAFF; CDR3 DNA: TGTGCCAGTAGCCTTAGTAGAGAAGCTTTCTTT
J gene: TRBJ2-3; V gene: TRBV11-2; D gene: -; clone size: -; CDR3 protein: CASSPAGMRLSSTDTQYF; CDR3 DNA: TGTGCCAGCAGCCCGGCCGGGATGAGGTTGTCTAGCACAGATACGCAGTATTTT
J gene: TRBJ1-1; V gene: TRBV27; D gene: -; clone size: -; CDR3 protein: CASSSKVGAYTEAFF; CDR3 DNA: TGTGCCAGCAGTTCCAAAGTGGGGGCTTACACTGAAGCTTTCTTT
J gene: TRBJ2-5; V gene: TRBV5-1; D gene: TRBD1; clone size: -; CDR3 protein: CASSLEGQAVGETQYF; CDR3 DNA: TGCGCCAGCAGCTTGGAGGGACAGGCGGTCGGAGAGACCCAGTACTTC
J gene: TRBJ1-5; V gene: TRBV6-1; D gene: -; clone size: once; CDR3 protein: CASSEALLRGNQPQHF; CDR3 DNA: TGTGCCAGCAGTGAAGCGCTTCTCAGGGGAAATCAGCCCCAGCATTTT
J gene: TRBJ1-1; V gene: TRBV7-3; D gene: -; clone size: -; CDR3 protein: CASSRGGKENTEAFF; CDR3 DNA: TGTGCCAGCAGCAGGGGGGGTAAGGAGAACACTGAAGCTTTCTTT
J gene: TRBJ1-5; V gene: TRBV18; D gene: TRBD1; clone size: -; CDR3 protein: CASSPGQINQPQHF; CDR3 DNA: TGTGCCAGCTCCCCGGGACAGATAAATCAGCCCCAGCATTTT
J gene: TRBJ1-2; V gene: TRBV19; D gene: TRBD1; clone size: -; CDR3 protein: CASGQGGREYGYTF; CDR3 DNA: TGTGCCAGCGGACAGGGGGGTAGAGAATATGGCTACACCTTC
J gene: TRBJ2-7; V gene: TRBV4-1; D gene: -; clone size: -; CDR3 protein: CASSQDGVAREQYF; CDR3 DNA: TGCGCCAGCAGCCAAGATGGGGTAGCGAGGGAGCAGTACTTC
J gene: TRBJ1-1; V gene: TRBV19; D gene: TRBD1; clone size: -; CDR3 protein: CASSNHRGRGTEAFF; CDR3 DNA: TGTGCCAGTAGTAACCACAGGGGACGAGGAACTGAAGCTTTCTTT
J gene: TRBJ1-1; V gene: TRBV5-6; D gene: -; clone size: -; CDR3 protein: CASSLGTRSNTEAFF; CDR3 DNA: TGTGCCAGCAGCTTGGGGACACGTTCGAACACTGAAGCTTTCTTT
J gene: TRBJ2-1; V gene: TRBV6-2/TRBV6-3; D gene: -; clone size: -; CDR3 protein: CASSLIHHRETEQFF; CDR3 DNA: TGTGCCAGCAGTCTAATCCACCACAGGGAAACTGAGCAGTTCTTC
J gene: TRBJ1-3; V gene: TRBV9; D gene: -; clone size: once; CDR3 protein: CASSVTRAGNTIYF; CDR3 DNA: TGTGCCAGCAGCGTAACCAGGGCTGGAAACACCATATATTTT
J gene: TRBJ1-3; V gene: TRBV9; D gene: -; clone size: -; CDR3 protein: CASSPGGRASSGNTIYF; CDR3 DNA: TGTGCCAGCAGCCCCGGGGGGAGGGCCAGCTCTGGAAACACCATATATTTT
J gene: TRBJ1-2; V gene: TRBV10-3; D gene: TRBD1; clone size: -; CDR3 protein: CAIRTGGSHGYTF; CDR3 DNA: TGTGCCATCAGGACAGGGGGATCCCATGGCTACACCTTC
J gene: TRBJ1-3; V gene: TRBV5-1; D gene: -; clone size: -; CDR3 protein: CASSTAGMGSGNTIYF; CDR3 DNA: TGCGCCAGCAGCACCGCCGGGATGGGGTCCGGAAACACCATATATTTT
J gene: TRBJ1-3; V gene: TRBV9; D gene: -; clone size: -; CDR3 protein: CASSPTTRGTIYF; CDR3 DNA: TGTGCCAGCAGCCCGACCACGCGGGGCACCATATATTTT
J gene: TRBJ2-7; V gene: TRBV5-4; D gene: -; clone size: -; CDR3 protein: CASSLDGTYEQYF; CDR3 DNA: TGTGCCAGCAGCTTGGACGGGACCTACGAGCAGTACTTC
J gene: TRBJ1-2; V gene: TRBV5-1; D gene: TRBD1; clone size: -; CDR3 protein: CASSTGQGRQYGYTF; CDR3 DNA: TGCGCCAGCAGCACGGGACAGGGGCGTCAATATGGCTACACCTTC
J gene: TRBJ2-7; V gene: TRBV7-2; D gene: -; clone size: -; CDR3 protein: CASSLGPGYEQYF; CDR3 DNA: TGTGCCAGCAGCTTAGGTCCAGGCTACGAGCAGTACTTC
J gene: TRBJ1-2; V gene: TRBV19; D gene: -; clone size: -; CDR3 protein: CASLKQGNYGYTF; CDR3 DNA: TGTGCCTCTCTAAAACAGGGTAACTATGGCTACACCTTC
J gene: TRBJ1-1; V gene: TRBV19; D gene: TRBD1; clone size: -; CDR3 protein: CASTLRDREKAFF; CDR3 DNA: TGTGCCAGTACTTTGCGGGACAGGGAAAAAGCTTTCTTT
J gene: TRBJ2-7; V gene: TRBV7-9; D gene: TRBD2; clone size: -; CDR3 protein: CASSPGLAADFYEQYF; CDR3 DNA: TGTGCCAGCAGCCCGGGACTAGCAGCCGATTTCTACGAGCAGTACTTC
J gene: TRBJ1-2; V gene: TRBV5-5; D gene: -; clone size: -; CDR3 protein: CASTLEGSYGYTF; CDR3 DNA: TGTGCCAGCACCCTTGAGGGATCCTATGGCTACACCTTC
J gene: TRBJ2-7; V gene: TRBV2; D gene: TRBD1; clone size: -; CDR3 protein: CAVPGQGAGEQYF; CDR3 DNA: TGTGCTGTACCGGGACAGGGGGCTGGCGAGCAGTACTTC
J gene: TRBJ2-2; V gene: TRBV5-1; D gene: -; clone size: once; CDR3 protein: CASSLGDGNTGELFF; CDR3 DNA: TGCGCCAGCAGCTTGGGCGATGGGAACACCGGGGAGCTGTTTTTT
J gene: TRBJ1-1; V gene: TRBV5-1; D gene: TRBD1; clone size: -; CDR3 protein: CASSSGGVRATEAFF; CDR3 DNA: TGCGCCAGCAGCTCAGGGGGTGTTCGCGCCACTGAAGCTTTCTTT
J gene: TRBJ2-7; V gene: TRBV3-1/TRBV3-2; D gene: TRBD2; clone size: -; CDR3 protein: CASSPPGLADYEQYF; CDR3 DNA: TGTGCCAGCAGCCCCCCCGGACTAGCGGACTACGAGCAGTACTTC
J gene: TRBJ1-2; V gene: TRBV10-1; D gene: -; clone size: -; CDR3 protein: CASKFVGEGTYGYTF; CDR3 DNA: TGCGCCAGCAAGTTCGTCGGGGAGGGAACGTATGGCTACACCTTC